The 3 T cell receptor beta chains below come from one sample, sequenced in a study of T-cell reconstitution after alpha-beta-depleted transplantation in children. This sample's TCRbeta library carried unique molecular identifier barcodes. TCRdb ran MiXCR on the PCR reads and lists one entry per CDR3 protein. The data hold some 6,000 distinct CDR3 sequences, with 16% observed a single time. Specimen: PBMCs, mostly from graft donor cells, collected 60 days after TCRalphabeta/CD19-depleted stem cell transplant. These receptors were taken from a male patient between 5 and 17 years old who had a stem cell transplant for acute myeloid leukemia, so the T cells may come from the graft donor.

This clonotype turned up a few times. An end of the junction does not agree with germline; a read error may underlie this. The chain links TRBV10-3 to TRBJ1-2; 12 bases align to TRBD1. Germline CDR1 and CDR2: ENHRY and SYGVKD. The CDR3 runs to 13 residues. Here the CDR3 DNA reads TGTGCCATCAGTGCTGGGACAGGGGGCGAAAGGGCCTTC. Its translation is CAISAGTGGERAF.

In its sample, this clonotype was seen a few times. The chain employs TRBV5-1 and TRBJ2-3, with D possibly matching TRBD2 (6 bases). V lost 0 bases, J lost 3 bases, and 14 bases lay in between. The CDR3 runs to 16 residues. The germline V gene encodes CDR1 SGHRS and CDR2 YFSETQ. This chain's CDR3 is CASSLGSGSSTDTQYF. CDR3 in DNA: TGCGCCAGCAGCTTGGGTAGCGGATCATCGACAGATACGCAGTATTTT.

This clonotype is labeled medium-sized. The rearrangement links TRBV29-1 to TRBJ1-5; D gene unclear. The CDR3 length is 13 residues. The V gene's germline CDR1 is SQVTM and CDR2 ANQGSEA. Deletions cut 4 bases from V and 2 bases from J, with 9 bases between. The DNA of the CDR3 is TGCAGCGTTGGAGGGCGGGGCAATCAGCCCCAGCATTTT. Translation gives CSVGGRGNQPQHF.